This T cell receptor beta chain was profiled in a study of cytomegalovirus exposure and HLA in healthy donors. 13 Jbeta primers and 60 Vbeta primers were used for the PCR. The repertoire was sequenced with immunoSEQ multiplex PCR; TCRdb's copy has only in-frame clones and lacks some. The sample contains roughly 150,000 clones, around 84% of which appear only once. General observations from the study: CMV antigen specificity of a few CMV-associated chains was confirmed in vitro. Equally common other TCR beta chains were less clonally expanded than HLA-associated ones, a later analysis found.

Worth noting for this clone: Its matching antigen is unknown. One end of the junction does not line up with germline, which may come from a read error.

From germline, CDR1 is SSHAT and CDR2 FNYEAQ (reference sequence). The CDR3 is made up of 16 amino acids. The chain carries TRBV7-7 and TRBJ2-3, with TRBD2 matching over 15 bases. The material sequenced was PBMCs. The sequence was collected from a man aged 30-40 years in good health and CMV-seropositive. Here the CDR3 reads CASSLGLAGGTEAQYF. DNA for the CDR3: TGTGCTAGCAGCTTGGGACTAGCGGGAGGCACCGAGGCGCAGTATTTT.